The present entry profiles one T cell receptor beta chain with its context. These data are taken from a study of blood T cell repertoires in COVID-19. About the study: Donors in the United States, Italy and Spain gave samples during acute or convalescent COVID-19. Sources were T cells, B-cell-depleted T cells, or PBMCs; the material itself was cDNA or gDNA.

The V gene's germline CDR1 is SGHNT and CDR2 YYREEE (reference sequence). J gave up 5 bases and V 2 bases, and 5 bases lay outside the gene matches. This CDR3 spans 15 amino acids. In the authors' methods: Amplification of reference gene primers was used by the study to estimate nucleated cell counts. The table came from immunoSEQ multiplex PCR; TCRdb's copy has only in-frame clones and leaves some out. V, J and clone size were drawn from that table, and D and trimming were deduced from the DNA. The sample contains roughly 250,000 clones, around 83% of which appear only once. The sample was peripheral blood. The J gene is TRBJ2-1, the V gene TRBV5-4, with 9 bases that match TRBD1. The sequence was obtained from a woman older than 75 with acute or convalescent COVID-19. This CDR3 is CASSLGDRDDNEQFF. CDR3 sequence (DNA): TGTGCCAGCAGCTTAGGGGACAGGGACGACAATGAGCAGTTCTTC.